The clone carrying this T cell receptor (beta chain) was detected a few times. What it binds is unknown. These data come from a study of T cell repertoires in cytomegalovirus infection. Background on the study: Public TCR beta signatures indicated both CMV infection and matching HLA type.

TCRdb re-called the reads with MiXCR, one entry per CDR3 protein. The sample yields approximately 200,000 distinct CDR3 sequences, 20% to 25% seen once. The study's findings and limits: CMV carriers having the relevant HLA were flagged by cumulative public TCR beta family frequency. In two of eight donors, the top clonotype was HLA-C-restricted CMV-specific.

Trimming cost V 2 bases and J 2 bases, with 8 bases left between them. The CDR3 is 14 residues long. The V gene's germline CDR1 is MGHRA and CDR2 YSYEKL. The sequencing sample was made of CD8+ T cells from PBMCs. The V gene is TRBV4-1, the J gene TRBJ2-3; D remains ambiguous. This sequence originates from a human donor in good health (CMV status not recorded). Some clones in this sample may be carry-over from other donors' samples. DNA of the CDR3: TGCGCCAGCAGCCAACTCGAGTCCACAGATACGCAGTATTTT. It codes for CASSQLESTDTQYF.